The present TCR beta chain was sequenced within a study of cytomegalovirus exposure and HLA in healthy donors. The overall study: The 95 to 150 validation repertoires, a later analysis reported, used the same platform as the approximately 630 first-cohort repertoires.

Only in-frame clones appear in the TCRdb table, and some are missing; sequencing was by immunoSEQ multiplex PCR. The sample contains 120,000 to 150,000 clones, about 90% of which appear only once. Details on this clone: The antigen is not known.

Study outcomes and limitations: Among TCR beta chains, those listed as cytomegalovirus-associated numbered around 180.

Looked up from germline, CDR1 is SGHAT and CDR2 is FQNNGV. This CDR3 is built from 15 residues. Trimming at V came to 2 bases and at J to 2 bases, leaving 5 bases not matched to a gene. The V call is TRBV11-2, the J call TRBJ2-7, with 8 bases matching TRBD1. The source is a man younger than 35 in good health and CMV-seronegative. The specimen sequenced was PBMCs. In DNA form, the CDR3 reads TGTGCCAGCAGCTTACGGACAGGGATGGCCTACGAGCAGTACTTC. Its protein is CASSLRTGMAYEQYF.